The source of this T cell receptor (beta chain) is a study of blood T cell repertoires in COVID-19. Study information: Samples taken during acute and convalescent COVID-19 were collected in the United States, Italy and Spain. Sources were T cells, B-cell-depleted T cells, or PBMCs; the material itself was cDNA or gDNA.

In the original processing: Using reference gene primer amplification, nucleated cell counts were estimated. Clones were read by immunoSEQ multiplex PCR, and TCRdb kept only the in-frame ones, dropping some. The DNA was the basis for D and trimming; V, J and clone size are from that table. Of 470,000 or so clones in the sample, 80% to 90% were seen once. This clone was seen just once. The CDR3 has 13 residues. V shed 4 bases and J shed 8 bases, with 12 bases lying between them. CDR1 and CDR2 (germline): SGHNT, YYREEE (reference sequence). This chain joins TRBV5-4 and TRBJ2-2, with D unclear. The sequence came from a woman in her twenties or thirties with acute or convalescent COVID-19. Sequenced sample: peripheral blood. CDR3 in DNA: TGTGCCAGCAGCCCAAGTTCGACAGGGGAGCTGTTTTTT. Protein product: CASSPSSTGELFF.